This T cell receptor (beta chain) was captured in a study of graft-versus-host responses after intestinal transplantation. In the study overall: Every recipient had anti-thymocyte globulin induction and 2 to 4 years of tacrolimus plus steroids.

Worth noting for this clone: What it recognizes is unknown.

Study-wide points: GvH clonotypes were identified within recipient marrow, with a subset emerging first in ileum or blood. Early after transplant, HvG clones declined as circulating GvH clones peaked.

Measured with immunoSEQ multiplex PCR; TCRdb has only the in-frame clones, and not every one. The table lists tens of thousands of clones, 91% of them singletons. The CDR3 contains 13 residues. V lost 10 bases to trimming and J lost 2 bases; unmatched junction nucleotides: 3. CDR1 and CDR2 (germline): MNHNY, SVGAGI (reference sequence). This specimen consisted of unstimulated CD4+ T cells sorted from spleen or lymph node cells, obtained before intestinal transplant. The chain links TRBV6-6 to TRBJ1-3; TRBD1 matches 9 bases. This TCR was recovered from a human donor who received an intestinal transplant. The CDR3 coding sequence is TGTGCCATCCGGGACAGGGCTGGAAACACCATATATTTT. Protein sequence: CAIRDRAGNTIYF.